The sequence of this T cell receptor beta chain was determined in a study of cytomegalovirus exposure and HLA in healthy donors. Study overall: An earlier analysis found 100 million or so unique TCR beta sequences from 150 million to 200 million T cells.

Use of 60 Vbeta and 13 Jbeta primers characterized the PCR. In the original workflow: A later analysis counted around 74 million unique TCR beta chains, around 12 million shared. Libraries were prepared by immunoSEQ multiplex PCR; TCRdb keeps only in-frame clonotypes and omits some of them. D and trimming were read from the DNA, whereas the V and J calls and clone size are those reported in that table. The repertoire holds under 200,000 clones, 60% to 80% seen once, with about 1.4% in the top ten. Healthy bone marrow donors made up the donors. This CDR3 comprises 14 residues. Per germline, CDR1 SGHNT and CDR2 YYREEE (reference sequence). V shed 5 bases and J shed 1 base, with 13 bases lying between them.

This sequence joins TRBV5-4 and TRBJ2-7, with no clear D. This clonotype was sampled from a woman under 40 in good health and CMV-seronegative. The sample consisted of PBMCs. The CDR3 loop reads CASSAPSDSYEQYF. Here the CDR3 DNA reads TGTGCCAGCAGTGCCCCCAGCGATTCCTACGAGCAGTACTTC.